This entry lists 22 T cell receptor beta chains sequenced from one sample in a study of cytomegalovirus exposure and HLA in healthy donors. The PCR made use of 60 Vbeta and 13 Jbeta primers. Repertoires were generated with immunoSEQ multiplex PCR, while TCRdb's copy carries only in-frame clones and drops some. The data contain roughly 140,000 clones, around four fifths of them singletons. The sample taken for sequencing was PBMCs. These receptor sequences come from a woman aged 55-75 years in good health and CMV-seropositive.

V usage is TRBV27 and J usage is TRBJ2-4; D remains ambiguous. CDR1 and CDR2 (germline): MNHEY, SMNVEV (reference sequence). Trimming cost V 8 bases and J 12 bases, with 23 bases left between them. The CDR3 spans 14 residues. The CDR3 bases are TGTGCCAGCTCTACACAAGAGGCAGTCGGAGATCAGTACTTC. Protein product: CASSTQEAVGDQYF.

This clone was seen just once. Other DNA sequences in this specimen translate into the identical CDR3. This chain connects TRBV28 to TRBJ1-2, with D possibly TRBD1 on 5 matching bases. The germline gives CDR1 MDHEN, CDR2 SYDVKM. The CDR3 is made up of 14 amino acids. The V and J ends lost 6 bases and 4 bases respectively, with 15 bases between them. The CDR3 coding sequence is TGTGCCAGCAGCTTGGGGCTAGAGGTCTATGGCTACACCTTC. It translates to CASSLGLEVYGYTF.

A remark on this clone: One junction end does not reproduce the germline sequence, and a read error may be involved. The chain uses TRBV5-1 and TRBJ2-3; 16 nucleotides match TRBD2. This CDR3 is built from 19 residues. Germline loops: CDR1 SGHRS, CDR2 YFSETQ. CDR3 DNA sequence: TGCGCCAGCAGCCCGGGACTAGCGGGAGGGCCTCGGAGCACAGATACGCGGTATTTT. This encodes CASSPGLAGGPRSTDTRYF.

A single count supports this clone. The CDR3 DNA reads as TGTGCCAGCAGTAAGGGGACAGGGGGCACAGATACGCAGTATTTT. Translating gives CASSKGTGGTDTQYF. The chain recombines TRBV2 with TRBJ2-3; 10 bases line up with TRBD1. The CDR3 loop spans 15 amino acids. After removal of 5 bases from V and 1 base from J, the junction contained 3 bases not matched to a gene. Per germline, CDR1 SNHLY and CDR2 FYNNEI.

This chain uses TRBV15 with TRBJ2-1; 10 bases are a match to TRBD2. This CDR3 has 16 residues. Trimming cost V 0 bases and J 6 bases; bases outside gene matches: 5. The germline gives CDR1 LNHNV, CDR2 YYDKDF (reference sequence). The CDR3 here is CATSRDLAGVSNEQFF. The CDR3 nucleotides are TGTGCCACCAGCAGAGACCTAGCGGGAGTCTCCAATGAGCAGTTCTTC.

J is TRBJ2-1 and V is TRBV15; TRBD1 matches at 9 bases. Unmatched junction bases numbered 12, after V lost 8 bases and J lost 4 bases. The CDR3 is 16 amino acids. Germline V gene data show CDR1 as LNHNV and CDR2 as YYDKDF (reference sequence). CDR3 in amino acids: CATSARGQGLYNEQFF. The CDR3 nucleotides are TGTGCCACCTCAGCAAGGGGACAGGGCCTTTACAATGAGCAGTTCTTC.

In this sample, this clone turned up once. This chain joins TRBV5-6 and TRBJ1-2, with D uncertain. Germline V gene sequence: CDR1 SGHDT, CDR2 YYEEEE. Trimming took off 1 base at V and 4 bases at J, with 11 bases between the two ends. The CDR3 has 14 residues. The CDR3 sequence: CASSLKLGAYGYTF. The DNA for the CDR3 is TGTGCCAGCAGCTTGAAATTGGGAGCCTATGGCTACACCTTC.

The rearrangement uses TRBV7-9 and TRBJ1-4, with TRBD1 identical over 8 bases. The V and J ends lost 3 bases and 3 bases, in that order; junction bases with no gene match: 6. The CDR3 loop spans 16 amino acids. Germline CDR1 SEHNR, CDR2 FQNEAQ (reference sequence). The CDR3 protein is CASSLSGQGANEKLFF. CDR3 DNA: TGTGCCAGCAGCTTGTCTGGACAGGGAGCTAATGAAAAACTGTTTTTT. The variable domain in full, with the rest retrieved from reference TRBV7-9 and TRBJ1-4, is DTGVSQNPRHKITKRGQNVTFRCDPISEHNRLYWYRQTLGQGPEFLTYFQNEAQLEKSRLLSDRFSAERPKGSFSTLEIQRTEQGDSAMYLCASSLSGQGANEKLFFGSGTQLSVL.

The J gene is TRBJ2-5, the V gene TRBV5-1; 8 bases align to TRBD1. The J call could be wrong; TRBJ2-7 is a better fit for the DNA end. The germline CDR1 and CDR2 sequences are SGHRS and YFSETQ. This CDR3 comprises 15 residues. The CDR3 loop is CASSQSGGSPTEQYF. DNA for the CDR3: TGCGCCAGCAGCCAATCAGGGGGCTCCCCAACCGAGCAGTACTTC.

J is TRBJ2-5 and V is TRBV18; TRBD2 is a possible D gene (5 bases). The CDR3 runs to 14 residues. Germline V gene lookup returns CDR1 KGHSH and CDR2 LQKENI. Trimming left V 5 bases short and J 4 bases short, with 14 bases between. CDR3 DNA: TGTGCCAGCTCATCCCGAGAGGGCCGAGAGACCCAGTACTTC. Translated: CASSSREGRETQYF.

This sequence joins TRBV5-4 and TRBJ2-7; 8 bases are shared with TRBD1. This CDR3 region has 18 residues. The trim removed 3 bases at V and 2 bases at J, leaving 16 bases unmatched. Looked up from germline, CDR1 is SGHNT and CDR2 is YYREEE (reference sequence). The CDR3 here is CASSSTSPGQGKTYEQYF. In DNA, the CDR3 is TGTGCCAGCAGCTCAACTTCCCCCGGACAGGGAAAAACCTACGAGCAGTACTTC.

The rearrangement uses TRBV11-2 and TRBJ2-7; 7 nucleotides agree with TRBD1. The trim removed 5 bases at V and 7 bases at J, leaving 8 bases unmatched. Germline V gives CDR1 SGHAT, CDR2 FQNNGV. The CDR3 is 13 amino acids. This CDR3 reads CASSQGQEREQYF. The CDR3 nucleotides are TGTGCCAGCAGCCAAGGACAGGAGAGAGAGCAGTACTTC.

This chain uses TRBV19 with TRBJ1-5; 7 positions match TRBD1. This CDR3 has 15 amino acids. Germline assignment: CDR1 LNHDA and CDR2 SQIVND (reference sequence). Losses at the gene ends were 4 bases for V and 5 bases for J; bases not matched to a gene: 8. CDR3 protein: CASSTPGTADQPQHF. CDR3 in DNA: TGTGCCAGTAGTACACCCGGGACAGCCGATCAGCCCCAGCATTTT.

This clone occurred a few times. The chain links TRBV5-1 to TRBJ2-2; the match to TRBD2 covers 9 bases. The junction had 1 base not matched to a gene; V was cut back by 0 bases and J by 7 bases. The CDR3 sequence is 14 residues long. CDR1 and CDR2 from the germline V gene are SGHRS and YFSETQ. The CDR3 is CASSLGLAVGELFF. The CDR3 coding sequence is TGCGCCAGCAGCTTGGGACTAGCGGTCGGGGAGCTGTTTTTT.

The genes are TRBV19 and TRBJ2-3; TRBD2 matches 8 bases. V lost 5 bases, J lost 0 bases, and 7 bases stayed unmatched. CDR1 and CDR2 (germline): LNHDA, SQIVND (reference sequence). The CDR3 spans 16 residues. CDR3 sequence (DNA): TGTGCCAGTAGTCCCCGACTAGCGTCTAGCACAGATACGCAGTATTTT. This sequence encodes CASSPRLASSTDTQYF.

The CDR3 loop is CASSMGYTGELFF. The CDR3 DNA is TGTGCCAGTAGTATGGGCTACACCGGGGAGCTGTTTTTT. The V and J genes are TRBV19 and TRBJ2-2, with D unresolved. V dropped 3 bases and J dropped 3 bases, with 5 bases sitting between them. CDR3 length equals 13 residues. Germline V CDR1 and CDR2: LNHDA, SQIVND (reference sequence).

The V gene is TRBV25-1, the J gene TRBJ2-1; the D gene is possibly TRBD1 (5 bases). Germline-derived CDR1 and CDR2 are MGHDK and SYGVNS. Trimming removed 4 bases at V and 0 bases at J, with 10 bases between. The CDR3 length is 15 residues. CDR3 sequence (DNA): TGTGCCAGCAGTGCAGCGACAGCCTCCTACAATGAGCAGTTCTTC. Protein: CASSAATASYNEQFF.

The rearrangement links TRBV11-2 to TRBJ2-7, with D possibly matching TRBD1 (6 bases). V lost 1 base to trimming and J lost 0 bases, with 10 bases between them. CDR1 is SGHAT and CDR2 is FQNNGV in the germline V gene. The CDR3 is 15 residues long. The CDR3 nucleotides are TGTGCCAGCAGCTTAGCAGGGGTTGCCTCCTACGAGCAGTACTTC. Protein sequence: CASSLAGVASYEQYF.

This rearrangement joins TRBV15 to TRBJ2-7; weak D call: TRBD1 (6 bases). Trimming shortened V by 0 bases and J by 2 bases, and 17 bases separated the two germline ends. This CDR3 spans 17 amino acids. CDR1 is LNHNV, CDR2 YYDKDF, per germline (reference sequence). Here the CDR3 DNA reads TGTGCCACCAGCAGAGATCCCCCGGGACACAAAACCTACGAGCAGTACTTC. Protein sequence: CATSRDPPGHKTYEQYF.

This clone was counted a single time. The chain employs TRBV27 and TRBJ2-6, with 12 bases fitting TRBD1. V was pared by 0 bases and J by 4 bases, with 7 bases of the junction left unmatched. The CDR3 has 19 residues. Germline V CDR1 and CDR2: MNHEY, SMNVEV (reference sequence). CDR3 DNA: TGTGCCAGCAGTTTATCCCCGGGACAGGGGGCGTGGGGGGCCAACGTCCTGACTTTC. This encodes CASSLSPGQGAWGANVLTF.

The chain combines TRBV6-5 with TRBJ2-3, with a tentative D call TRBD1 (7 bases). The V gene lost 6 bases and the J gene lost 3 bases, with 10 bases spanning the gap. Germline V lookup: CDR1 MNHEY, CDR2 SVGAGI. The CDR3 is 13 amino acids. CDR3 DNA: TGTGCCAGCAGGCCAGGGGGGACAGATACGCAGTATTTT. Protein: CASRPGGTDTQYF.

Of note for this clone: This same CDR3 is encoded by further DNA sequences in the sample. CDR3 sequence reads: CAIKERAGQVKNEQYF. Here the CDR3 DNA reads TGTGCCATCAAGGAAAGGGCCGGACAGGTGAAGAACGAGCAGTACTTC. The chain links TRBV10-3 to TRBJ2-7; 7 nucleotides align to TRBD1. CDR3 length: 16 amino acids. The germline V gene encodes CDR1 ENHRY and CDR2 SYGVKD. Trimming removed 7 bases from V and 5 bases from J; junction bases left unmatched: 17.